The 14 T cell receptor beta chains below all came from one sample that was sequenced in a study of T cells in Graves' hyperthyroidism and ophthalmopathy. The TCR beta CDR3 regions underwent amplification using RNA transcripts as the source. TCR CDR3 underwent first-round RT-PCR with the HTBI primer set. TCRdb ran MiXCR on the multiplex PCR reads and lists one entry per CDR3 protein. The sample consists of a few hundred thousand distinct CDR3 sequences, approximately 14% of them appearing once. The sequencing sample was made of blood. These receptor sequences come from a woman aged 45 to 65 with Graves' hyperthyroidism that later progressed to Graves' ophthalmopathy.

The chain carries TRBV19 and TRBJ1-1; 7 nucleotides align to TRBD1. The V gene end was trimmed by 4 bases and the J gene end by 10 bases; junction bases not matched to a gene: 12. The germline V gene has CDR1 LNHDA and CDR2 SQIVND (reference sequence). The CDR3 is made up of 14 amino acids. CDR3 in amino acids: CASSTRQGAQRAFF. The DNA for the CDR3 is TGTGCCAGTAGTACCAGACAGGGTGCTCAACGAGCTTTCTTT.

This clonotype was found many times. The chain employs TRBV28 and TRBJ1-3, with a possible D match to TRBD1 (5 bases). Trimming took off 6 bases at V and 0 bases at J, with 12 bases between the two ends. CDR3 length: 15 residues. CDR1 is MDHEN, CDR2 SYDVKM, per germline. The CDR3 nucleotides read TGTGCCAGCAGAGCCTACAGGTACTCTGGAAACACCATATATTTT. It translates to CASRAYRYSGNTIYF.

This clonotype was counted only a few times. The V and J genes are TRBV7-3 and TRBJ2-6; TRBD1 matches at 9 bases. The CDR3 consists of 18 residues. Germline CDR1 and CDR2: SGHTA and FQGTGA. The V segment lost 2 bases and the J segment 4 bases; nucleotides outside the gene matches: 9. Written as DNA, the CDR3 is TGTGCCAGCAGCTTATATGGGGACAGGGTGCGCGGGGCCAACGTCCTGACTTTC. Its translation is CASSLYGDRVRGANVLTF.

The chain employs TRBV5-1 and TRBJ1-4, with 7 bases fitting TRBD1. The CDR3 covers 15 residues. Germline lookup yields CDR1 SGHRS and CDR2 YFSETQ. Trimming cost V 7 bases and J 3 bases; bases outside gene matches: 9. In nucleotides, the CDR3 is TGCGCCAGCGGAATACAGGGGCCGCCTAATGAAAAACTGTTTTTT. Protein: CASGIQGPPNEKLFF.

At least ten counts were recorded for this clonotype. The chain joins TRBV11-2 to TRBJ2-2; 11 nucleotides match TRBD1. Per the germline V gene, CDR1 is SGHAT and CDR2 is FQNNGV. The ends lost 3 bases at V and 6 bases at J; junction bases unmatched: 3. The CDR3 runs to 15 residues. The CDR3 spells CASSFGQGASGELFF. CDR3 nucleotides: TGTGCCAGCAGCTTCGGACAGGGGGCGTCCGGGGAGCTGTTTTTT.

This clonotype was detected many times. This chain uses TRBV9 with TRBJ2-7, with D unclear. Trimming cost V 4 bases and J 0 bases, with 11 bases left between them. CDR3 length equals 14 residues. The V gene's germline CDR1 is SGDLS and CDR2 YYNGEE. The DNA of the CDR3 is TGTGCCAGCAGCCGCGCTGGCGCCTCCTACGAGCAGTACTTC. It is translated as CASSRAGASYEQYF.

This sequence joins TRBV29-1 and TRBJ2-2; D remains ambiguous. Trimming pared 6 bases from V and 1 base from J, leaving 9 bases between. The germline gives CDR1 SQVTM, CDR2 ANQGSEA. The CDR3 sequence is 13 residues long. CDR3 sequence (DNA): TGCAGCGTCTCCTTAAAGAACACCGGGGAGCTGTTTTTT. Translated, it gives CSVSLKNTGELFF.

This clonotype was counted a few times. The CDR3 DNA sequence: TGTGCCAGCAGCTTACCGGGACAGGGGGCCTATGGCTACACCTTC. It encodes CASSLPGQGAYGYTF. This chain links TRBV7-9 with TRBJ1-2, with 12 bases identical to TRBD1. The V gene's germline CDR1 is SEHNR and CDR2 FQNEAQ (reference sequence). This CDR3 has 15 amino acids. The J segment lost 4 bases and the V segment lost 2 bases, leaving 2 bases of the junction unmatched.

This clonotype appeared many times. This chain uses TRBV12-3 or TRBV12-4 with TRBJ2-7; D assignment may be TRBD1 or TRBD2 (5 bases each). The CDR3 sequence is 13 residues long. Trimming shortened V by 6 bases and J by 4 bases, and 13 bases separated the two germline ends. The CDR3 region has the DNA TGTGCCAGCAGGGCCGGGACCGCATACGAGCAGTACTTC. Translation: CASRAGTAYEQYF.

This clonotype was picked up many times. The chain is built from TRBV27 and TRBJ1-4; 7 bases map to TRBD1. With 7 bases clipped from V and 10 bases from J, the junction kept 9 bases outside the gene matches. CDR3 size: 13 residues. Germline loops: CDR1 MNHEY, CDR2 SMNVEV (reference sequence). CDR3 residues: CASKGQGVGKLFF. The CDR3 region has the DNA TGTGCCAGCAAGGGGCAGGGGGTTGGAAAACTGTTTTTT.

The chain carries TRBV6-1 and TRBJ1-1; D is ambiguous. Germline-derived CDR1 and CDR2 are MNHNS and SASEGT. The CDR3 runs 13 residues. V lost 9 bases to trimming and J lost 0 bases, with 11 bases between them. The CDR3 loop is CASSTRVNTEAFF. In DNA form, the CDR3 reads TGTGCCAGTTCTACAAGGGTGAACACTGAAGCTTTCTTT.

The genes are TRBV7-2 and TRBJ2-7; D might be TRBD2 (6 bases). V lost 1 base, J lost 3 bases, and 16 bases lay in between. CDR3 length: 16 residues. From germline, CDR1 is SGHTA and CDR2 FQGNSA. This CDR3 is CASSLGGTVGSYEQYF. CDR3 nucleotides: TGTGCCAGCAGCTTAGGCGGGACGGTCGGGAGCTACGAGCAGTACTTC.

This clonotype came up many times. The chain recombines TRBV11-2 with TRBJ2-7, with 8 nucleotides matching TRBD1. Germline loops: CDR1 SGHAT, CDR2 FQNNGV. CDR3 size: 14 residues. The V and J ends lost 5 bases and 4 bases, in that order; junction bases with no gene match: 7. The CDR3 region is CASSRRTGRYEQYF. CDR3 nucleotides: TGTGCCAGCAGCCGCAGGACAGGGAGGTACGAGCAGTACTTC.

This clonotype was seen ten or more times. This chain links TRBV7-9 with TRBJ1-6, with D maybe TRBD1 (6 bases). CDR1 and CDR2 from the germline V gene are SEHNR and FQNEAQ (reference sequence). V was pared by 5 bases and J by 7 bases, with 9 bases between. The CDR3 spans 13 residues. DNA for the CDR3: TGTGCCAGCAGCCACCAGGGGAATTCACCCCTCCACTTT. It is translated as CASSHQGNSPLHF.